This T cell receptor (beta chain) was captured in a study of graft-versus-host responses after intestinal transplantation. Study information: Grafts were multivisceral, liver-intestinal, or isolated intestinal.

Per the germline V gene, CDR1 is KGHSH and CDR2 is LQKENI. The CDR3 is made up of 16 amino acids. V shed 3 bases and J shed 7 bases, with 22 bases lying between them. Sequencing was performed with immunoSEQ multiplex PCR; in TCRdb, only in-frame clones are kept and a portion is missing. Of more than 10,000 clones detected, roughly 30% appear once; the ten largest clones hold approximately 1.9%. The chain couples TRBV18 to TRBJ2-7; maybe TRBD2 (5 bases). This TCR derives from a human patient who was an organ donor for intestinal transplantation. This sample comprised alloreactive CD4+ T cells from a mixed lymphocyte reaction culture, obtained before transplantation. Subset specified: CFSE-low proliferating T cells sorted from roughly 6-day pre-transplant mixed lymphocyte reaction (GvH or HvG direction). The CDR3 bases are TGTGCCAGCTCACCGCCCGCGGCTAGAGGGCTGGGGGAGCAGTACTTC. This translates into CASSPPAARGLGEQYF.